Detailed here is one T cell receptor (beta chain). Its antigen is unknown. V was pared by 5 bases and J by 3 bases, with 2 bases of the junction left unmatched. Germline values: CDR1 SGHRS, CDR2 YFSETQ. CDR3 size: 13 residues. The data originate from a study of cytomegalovirus exposure and HLA in healthy donors. Study observations and caveats: Using the classifier, cytomegalovirus status was reportedly diagnosed with high specificity and sensitivity.

This table comes from immunoSEQ multiplex PCR, and its TCRdb copy is limited to in-frame clones, with some not included. This table holds approximately 300,000 clones, just over 85% found once. The receptor was derived from a woman under 30 in good health and CMV-seronegative. The chain recombines TRBV5-1 with TRBJ2-7, with TRBD2 identical over 10 bases. The specimen sequenced was PBMCs. CDR3 sequence (DNA): TGCGCCAGCAGGTCTAGCGGGGGCTACGAGCAGTACTTC. Translating it yields CASRSSGGYEQYF.